The present T cell receptor beta chain was sequenced within a study of CD8+ T cells in alopecia areata. Looking at the study overall: It was oral tofacitinib, at 5 to 10 mg twice daily, that treated patients received.

Once RNA had been extracted, it was reverse transcribed into cDNA to act as the sequencing template. Profiling relied on immunoSEQ multiplex PCR, and the TCRdb table lists in-frame clones only, not all of them. The data contain 110,000 to 150,000 clones, about three fifths of them singletons. Collected material from alopecia areata patients comprised lesional scalp punch biopsies and peripheral blood. This CDR3 comprises 12 residues. The V gene lost 4 bases and the J gene lost 3 bases, with 6 bases spanning the gap. The germline V gene has CDR1 SGHAT and CDR2 FQDESV (reference sequence). Sequenced material: CD4+ T cells sorted from blood, taken at week 0. This TCR came from a human donor with alopecia areata. The chain recombines TRBV11-1 with TRBJ2-5, with a tentative D call TRBD1 (5 bases). Here the CDR3 reads CASSSREETQYF. DNA for the CDR3: TGTGCCAGCAGCTCCAGGGAAGAGACCCAGTACTTC. The entire variable domain, with the rest obtained from reference TRBV11-1 and TRBJ2-5, is as follows: EAEVAQSPRYKITEKSQAVAFWCDPISGHATLYWYRQILGQGPELLVQFQDESVVDDSQLPKDRFSAERLKGVDSTLKIQPAELGDSAMYLCASSSREETQYFGPGTRLLVL.